This TCR beta chain was documented in a study of T-cell memory formation after mild COVID-19 (dated by TCRdb to the early 2020s). Study-level background: TCR sequence clusters from the two donors were largely donor specific. In a couple of donors, T-cell clones that expanded and contracted after mild COVID-19 were followed by sequencing TCRalpha and TCRbeta repertoires longitudinally. Two young, previously healthy adult volunteers, one female and one male, were included in the cohort.

This clonotype turned up a few times. Which antigen it targets is not known. No base-level quality is on record; no much larger clone is a single base apart. The CDR1 and CDR2 encoded by the germline V gene are LGHNA and YSLEER. Taken from cysteine to phenylalanine, the CDR3 has 14 residues. Here the CDR3 DNA is all that survives: 42 bases in frame from base 1. V is clipped by 3 bases and J by 5 bases, and the sequence between their germline boundaries is 11 bases long. Sequencing was performed on an Illumina NovaSeq 6000. TCRalpha and TCRbeta cDNA libraries were constructed by 5'RACE with constant-segment primers, with sample barcodes and unique molecular identifiers being introduced. Trizol reagent was used to extract RNA from every sample. The libraries were amplified in two PCR steps, and the second step added a second sample barcode and Illumina TruSeq adapters. The libraries were sequenced on an Illumina NovaSeq using 2 x 150 bp paired-end reads. The authors' analysis ran thus. Demultiplexing of reads and collapsing into UMI-guided consensus sequences were performed with migec v1.2.7. Using mixcr v2.1.11, UMI consensuses were aligned to TRA and TRB V and J templates and then assembled into clonotypes. A clonotype was counted as expanded or contracted only when both edgeR and NoisET called the clonotype significant, with the noise models trained on biological replicates. For edgeR calls, the cutoffs were a false discovery rate-adjusted p below 0.01 and a log2 fold-change threshold of 1. As an exploratory analysis of dynamics, PCA with hierarchical clustering was applied to max-normalized trajectories of the 1000 most abundant clonotypes. Each responding clone was given a CD4 or CD8 phenotype based on the CD4+ and CD8+ repertoires, which had been sequenced separately. TCRdb cleaned the public reads at Q25 with fastp, built clones with MiXCR and kept in-frame beta chains. All rows with the same CDR3 protein become a single entry with the most common DNA and genes. The V and J calls and clone size are TCRdb's, not the authors'. The sample profile shows 300,000 to 350,000 distinct CDR3 sequences; approximately 13% of them were found once. The ten largest make up about 20% of the sample.

The paper as a whole reports these results and caveats: Contracting CD4+ clones turned up mainly in the CM and EM memory subsets, whereas EMRA was where CD8+ clones were enriched. Clones contracting from day 15 to 85 had balanced CD4/CD8 phenotypes, while a second wave expanding from day 15 to 37 was biased towards CD4+. Only two mild cases were covered by the study, and larger cohorts that include severe cases with pre-infection samples were considered necessary. Some responding clones were detected in pre-infection memory, which suggested that pre-existing cross-reactive memory T cells had joined the SARS-CoV-2 response. SARS-CoV-2 specificity of the second-wave clones peaking on day 37 was not confirmed.

Ficoll-Paque density gradient centrifugation was used to isolate PBMCs. The chain employs TRBV4-3 and TRBJ2-4, and perhaps TRBD1 as D gene, on 7 matching bases. The TCR sequence derives from a man between 18 and 29 years old who had mild COVID-19 (a few samples of this study predate the infection). The sample titles of this study are shuffled in the database, so cell type and time point are left out; the donor was told from shared clones. The material sequenced was PBMCs or a T cell subset sorted from them (not recorded which). The CDR3 reads as follows: CASSQGRGENIQYF. The nucleotide sequence reads TGCGCCAGCAGCCAGGGCAGGGGGGAAAACATTCAGTACTTC.